A single sample is the source of the 18 T cell receptor beta chains below, sequenced in a study of shared clonotypes between healthy human individuals. Assay: immunoSEQ multiplex PCR; the TCRdb copy retains only in-frame clones and omits some. The table includes fewer than 3 million clones, 85% to 95% detected once. Sequencing input: naive CD4+ T cells from PBMCs. The sample's subset: CD45RA+ positively selected. The receptors originated from a man between 18 and 35 years old in good health. Some clones in this sample may be carry-over from other donors' samples.

This chain links TRBV10-3 with TRBJ1-5; D may be TRBD1 (6 bases). The V gene's germline CDR1 is ENHRY and CDR2 SYGVKD. V shed 4 bases and J shed 9 bases, with 13 bases lying between them. The CDR3 spans 13 residues. For the CDR3, the DNA is TGTGCCATCAGTGCAGGGGACGACCTGCCCCAGCATTTT. It is translated as CAISAGDDLPQHF.

V is TRBV29-1 and J is TRBJ2-2; 13 bases map to TRBD2. With 6 bases clipped from V and 1 base from J, the junction kept 5 bases outside the gene matches. This CDR3 has 16 amino acids. CDR1 and CDR2 (germline): SQVTM, ANQGSEA. The CDR3 loop reads CSVQGLAGMNTGELFF. As DNA, the CDR3 is TGCAGCGTACAGGGACTAGCGGGAATGAACACCGGGGAGCTGTTTTTT.

Notes on this clone: Other DNA sequences within the sample encode an identical CDR3. CDR3 bases: TGTGCCAGCAGTTACTCAACAGTAAACACTGAAGCTTTCTTT. This encodes CASSYSTVNTEAFF. The chain carries TRBV6-6 and TRBJ1-1; D gene unclear. V was clipped by 0 bases and J by 2 bases, with 7 bases between them. This CDR3 has 14 residues. From germline, CDR1 is MNHNY and CDR2 SVGAGI (reference sequence).

The rearrangement joins TRBV28 to TRBJ2-1; 13 bases fit TRBD2. CDR3 length equals 17 residues. The J segment lost 9 bases and the V segment lost 5 bases, leaving 13 bases of the junction unmatched. CDR1 and CDR2 (germline): MDHEN, SYDVKM. DNA of the CDR3: TGTGCCAGCAGTCCATCTTTGGGGACTAGCGGGACTGGTGAGCAGTTCTTC. Translating gives CASSPSLGTSGTGEQFF.

V and J are TRBV5-1 and TRBJ2-7; maybe TRBD2 (8 bases). The CDR3 consists of 21 residues. V was shortened by 3 bases and J by 0 bases, with 31 bases between the two germline ends. Germline V gene lookup returns CDR1 SGHRS and CDR2 YFSETQ. This CDR3 is CASSYRPTTGATSGSSYEQYF. CDR3 coding DNA: TGCGCCAGCAGCTATCGCCCGACCACAGGGGCCACTAGCGGAAGCTCCTACGAGCAGTACTTC.

The DNA for the CDR3 is TGTGCCAGCAGTCCCTTCCGACAGGGCGGCTACGAGCAGTACTTC. This sequence encodes CASSPFRQGGYEQYF. The rearrangement uses TRBV6-6 and TRBJ2-7; TRBD1 agrees at 7 bases. The CDR3 covers 15 residues. From germline, CDR1 is MNHNY and CDR2 SVGAGI (reference sequence). The trim removed 5 bases at V and 3 bases at J, leaving 10 bases unmatched.

CDR3 in amino acids: CASSLARLYNEQFF. CDR3 bases: TGTGCCAGCAGCTTAGCGAGGCTATACAATGAGCAGTTCTTC. The chain couples TRBV11-1 to TRBJ2-1, with D hard to call. This CDR3 is 14 amino acids long. Trimming stripped 0 bases from V and 4 bases from J, with 7 bases between. The germline V gene has CDR1 SGHAT and CDR2 FQDESV (reference sequence).

This clone was counted a single time. This chain uses TRBV2 with TRBJ2-4; tentatively, D is TRBD1 (6 bases). This CDR3 is built from 16 residues. In germline, CDR1 is SNHLY, CDR2 FYNNEI. V lost 0 bases and J 6 bases, leaving 15 bases between the germline ends. CDR3: CASSEALGRGGNIQYF. Written as DNA, the CDR3 is TGTGCCAGCAGTGAAGCGCTGGGCAGGGGCGGAAACATTCAGTACTTC.

V and J are TRBV5-5 and TRBJ1-2; D gene unclear. V was shortened by 0 bases and J by 0 bases, with 9 bases between the two germline ends. Germline V gives CDR1 SGHKS, CDR2 YYEKEE (reference sequence). The CDR3 is 15 residues long. CDR3 sequence (DNA): TGTGCCAGCAGCTTGGCGGCAGCAGCTAACTATGGCTACACCTTC. Protein: CASSLAAAANYGYTF.

Turning to this clone: A much larger clone sits a single nucleotide away, making a read error possible. The identical CDR3 is also encoded by other nucleotide sequences in the sample. The chain links TRBV7-3 to TRBJ1-1; weak D call: TRBD1 (5 bases). The germline V gene has CDR1 SGHTA and CDR2 FQGTGA. The V end lost 4 bases, the J end lost 1 base, and 7 bases lay between the germline ends. The CDR3 is 13 residues long. The CDR3 coding sequence is TGTGCCAGCAGCTCAGACAGGAACACTGAAGCTTTCTTT. Amino acid sequence: CASSSDRNTEAFF.

CDR3: CASRRDLSTDTQYF. DNA of the CDR3: TGTGCCAGCAGGAGGGACCTAAGCACAGATACGCAGTATTTT. J is TRBJ2-3 and V is TRBV6-5; D tentatively reads TRBD1 or TRBD2 (5 bases each). V was cut by 6 bases and J by 0 bases, with 10 bases left in between. In germline, CDR1 is MNHEY, CDR2 SVGAGI. The CDR3 runs to 14 residues.

The rearrangement uses TRBV28 and TRBJ2-3; D is perhaps TRBD2 (6 bases). CDR1 MDHEN and CDR2 SYDVKM come from the germline V gene. The CDR3 spans 16 residues. Trimming cost V 8 bases and J 4 bases, with 22 bases left between them. The CDR3, as DNA: TGTGCCAGCGGTCCATTCAAGACTAGTAGCCCAGATACGCAGTATTTT. Its protein product is CASGPFKTSSPDTQYF.

This chain links TRBV7-2 with TRBJ2-1, with D possibly being TRBD1 or TRBD2 (5 bases each). The CDR3 has 14 amino acids. V lost 4 bases and J 9 bases, leaving 16 bases between the germline ends. Germline V gene data show CDR1 as SGHTA and CDR2 as FQGNSA. CDR3 region: CASSCRDPACEQFF. The CDR3 DNA follows: TGTGCCAGCAGCTGCCGGGACCCCGCTTGTGAGCAGTTCTTC.

The CDR3 is CASSPLNIPNTEAFF. CDR3 coding DNA: TGTGCCAGCTCCCCCCTCAACATTCCGAACACTGAAGCTTTCTTT. V usage is TRBV18 and J usage is TRBJ1-1; D ambiguous. The ends were cut back, 6 bases at V and 1 base at J, with 15 bases in the middle. Germline CDR1 and CDR2: KGHSH and LQKENI. The CDR3 contains 15 residues.

The V gene is TRBV15, the J gene TRBJ2-1; D may be TRBD2 (6 bases). The V and J ends lost 11 bases and 4 bases respectively, with 9 bases between them. The CDR3 is 11 residues long. The V gene's germline CDR1 is LNHNV and CDR2 YYDKDF (reference sequence). The CDR3 nucleotides are TGTGCCGGAGGGGATTACAATGAGCAGTTCTTC. Protein: CAGGDYNEQFF.

In nucleotides, the CDR3 is TGTGCCAGCAGCTTAGGGGCTGTGACCGGGGAGCTGTTTTTT. It is translated as CASSLGAVTGELFF. V usage is TRBV11-2 and J usage is TRBJ2-2; D is uncertain. V shed 1 base and J shed 5 bases, with 8 bases lying between them. The CDR3 has 14 amino acids. Germline V lookup: CDR1 SGHAT, CDR2 FQNNGV.

As regards this clone: Other DNA sequences in this specimen translate into the identical CDR3. The chain links TRBV5-4 to TRBJ1-3, with unresolved D. The CDR3 is made up of 13 amino acids. Germline V gives CDR1 SGHNT, CDR2 YYREEE (reference sequence). Trimming removed 2 bases at V and 2 bases at J, with 5 bases between. CDR3 coding DNA: TGTGCCAGCAGCTTCAGGACTGGAAACACCATATATTTT. Translating gives CASSFRTGNTIYF.

The genes are TRBV9 and TRBJ2-2, with 7 bases matching TRBD1. The V gene's germline CDR1 is SGDLS and CDR2 YYNGEE. Trimming at V came to 5 bases and at J to 6 bases, leaving 7 bases not matched to a gene. The CDR3 covers 14 residues. CDR3 in DNA: TGTGCCAGCAGATGGGACAGCCTAGCCGGGGAGCTGTTTTTT. It translates to CASRWDSLAGELFF.